This T cell receptor (beta chain) was documented in a study of T cells in Graves' hyperthyroidism and ophthalmopathy. Study results and limitations: Most clonotypes expanded in the thyroid (above 0.001) were also present in blood.

Germline CDR1 is SEHNR and CDR2 is FQNEAQ (reference sequence). The CDR3 length is 14 residues. V dropped 8 bases and J dropped 3; count of bases not matched to a gene: 1. Diagnoses were established using clinical symptoms, serum thyroxine and TRAb, thyroid ultrasound and orbital computed tomography. On this clonotype: Its antigen remains unidentified.

Researchers amplified the TCR beta CDR3 regions from RNA transcripts. HTBI primers drove first-round RT-PCR of the TCR CDR3. One entry per CDR3 protein results from TCRdb running MiXCR on the multiplex PCR reads. The repertoire holds approximately 410,000 distinct CDR3 sequences, with approximately 14% as singletons. The material sequenced was blood. The chain has TRBV7-9 and TRBJ2-3, with 14 bases fitting TRBD2. The sequence derives from a man younger than 35 with Graves' ophthalmopathy. The CDR3 DNA is TGTGCCAGCGGACTAGCGGGAGGAACAGATACGCAGTATTTT. Translation: CASGLAGGTDTQYF.